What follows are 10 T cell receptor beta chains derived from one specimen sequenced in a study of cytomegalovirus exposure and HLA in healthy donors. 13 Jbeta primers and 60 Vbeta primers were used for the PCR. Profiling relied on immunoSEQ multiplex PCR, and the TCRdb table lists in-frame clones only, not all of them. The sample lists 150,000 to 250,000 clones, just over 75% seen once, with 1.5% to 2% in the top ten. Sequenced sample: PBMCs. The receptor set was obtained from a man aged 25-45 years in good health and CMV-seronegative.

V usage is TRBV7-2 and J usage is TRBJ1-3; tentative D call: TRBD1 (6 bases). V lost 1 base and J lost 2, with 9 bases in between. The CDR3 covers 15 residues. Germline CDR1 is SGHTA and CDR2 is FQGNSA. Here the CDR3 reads CASSLDTGPGNTIYF. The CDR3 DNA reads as TGTGCCAGCAGCTTAGATACAGGGCCTGGAAACACCATATATTTT.

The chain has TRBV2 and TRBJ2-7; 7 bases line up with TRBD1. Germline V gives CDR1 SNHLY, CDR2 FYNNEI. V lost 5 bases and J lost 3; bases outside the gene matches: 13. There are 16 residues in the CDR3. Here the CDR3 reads CASSPTPAQGFYEQYF. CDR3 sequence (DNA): TGTGCCAGCAGTCCCACGCCGGCACAGGGGTTCTACGAGCAGTACTTC.

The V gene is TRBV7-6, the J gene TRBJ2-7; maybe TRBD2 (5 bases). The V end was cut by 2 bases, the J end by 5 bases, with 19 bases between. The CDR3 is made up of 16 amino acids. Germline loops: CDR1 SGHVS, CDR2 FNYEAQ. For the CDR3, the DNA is TGTGCCAGCAGCTTAAAAAACGCGGGTAGGGTGGACGAGCAGTACTTC. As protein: CASSLKNAGRVDEQYF.

The CDR3 loop is CASSLIGLAGFYNEQFF. The CDR3 coding sequence is TGTGCCAGCAGCTTAATCGGACTAGCGGGATTTTACAATGAGCAGTTCTTC. The rearrangement links TRBV7-6 to TRBJ2-1; 12 bases agree with TRBD2. Germline V gene sequence: CDR1 SGHVS, CDR2 FNYEAQ. This CDR3 comprises 17 residues. V dropped 2 bases and J dropped 4; count of bases not matched to a gene: 6.

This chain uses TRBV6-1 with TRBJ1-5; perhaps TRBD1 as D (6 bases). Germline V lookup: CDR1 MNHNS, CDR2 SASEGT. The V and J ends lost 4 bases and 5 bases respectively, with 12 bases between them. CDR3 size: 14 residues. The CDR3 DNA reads TGTGCCAGCAGTGGCAGGGGAGACCATCAGCCCCAGCATTTT. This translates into CASSGRGDHQPQHF.

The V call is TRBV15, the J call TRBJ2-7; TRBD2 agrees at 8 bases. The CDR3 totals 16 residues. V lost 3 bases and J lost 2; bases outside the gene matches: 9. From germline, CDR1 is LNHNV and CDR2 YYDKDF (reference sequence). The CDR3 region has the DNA TGTGCCACCAGCAGCACGAAGCGGGAGACCCCCTACGAGCAGTACTTC. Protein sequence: CATSSTKRETPYEQYF.

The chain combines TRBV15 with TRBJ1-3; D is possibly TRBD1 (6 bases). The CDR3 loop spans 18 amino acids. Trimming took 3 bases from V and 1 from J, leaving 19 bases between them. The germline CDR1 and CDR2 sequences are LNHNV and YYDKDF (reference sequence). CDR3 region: CATSSRQAFGSSGNTIYF. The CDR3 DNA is TGTGCCACCAGCAGTAGACAGGCGTTCGGTTCATCTGGAAACACCATATATTTT.

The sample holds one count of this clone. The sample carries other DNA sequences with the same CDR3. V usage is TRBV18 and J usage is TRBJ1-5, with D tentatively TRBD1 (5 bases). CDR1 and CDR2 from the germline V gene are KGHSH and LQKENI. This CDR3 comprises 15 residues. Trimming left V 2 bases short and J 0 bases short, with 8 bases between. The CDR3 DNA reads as TGTGCCAGCTCACCAGGGGGGGGTAGCAATCAGCCCCAGCATTTT. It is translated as CASSPGGGSNQPQHF.

The CDR3 DNA is TGTGCCAGCGGGCGACAGGGCCCTTACAATGAGCAGTTCTTC. The encoded protein is CASGRQGPYNEQFF. The chain links TRBV6-6 to TRBJ2-1; TRBD1 matches at 7 bases. CDR1 is MNHNY and CDR2 is SVGAGI in the germline V gene (reference sequence). The V segment lost 8 bases and the J segment 4 bases; nucleotides outside the gene matches: 8. The CDR3 is 14 amino acids.

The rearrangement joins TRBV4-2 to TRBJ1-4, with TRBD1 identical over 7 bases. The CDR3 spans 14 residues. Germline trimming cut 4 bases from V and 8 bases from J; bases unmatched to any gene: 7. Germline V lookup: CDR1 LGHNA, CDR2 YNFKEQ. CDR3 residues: CASSPRTGGEKLFF. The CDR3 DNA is TGTGCCAGCAGCCCTCGGACAGGTGGAGAAAAACTGTTTTTT.